This note documents a single T cell receptor beta chain sequence. The data originate from a study of blood T cell repertoires in COVID-19. Here immunoSEQ multiplex PCR was the method, and the copy in TCRdb shows in-frame clones only, minus some. This table has about 250,000 clones, about 83% appearing once. The CDR3 totals 15 residues. CDR1 and CDR2 from the germline V gene are ENHRY and SYGVKD. Trimming shortened V by 0 bases and J by 6 bases, and 12 bases separated the two germline ends. The sequence was obtained from an elderly woman with COVID-19, enrolled during active disease. Sequenced input: peripheral blood. The genes are TRBV10-3 and TRBJ1-5; the D gene is possibly TRBD1 (6 bases). CDR3 bases: TGTGCCATCAGTGAGTCTCCAGGGGCTGGTCAGCCCCAGCATTTT. Translated, it gives CAISESPGAGQPQHF.